The 3 T cell receptor beta chains in this list originate from one sample, sequenced in a study of T cells in Graves' hyperthyroidism and ophthalmopathy. The CDR3 regions of TCR beta were amplified from RNA transcripts. The primer set for the first-round RT-PCR of the TCR CDR3 was HTBI. TCRdb analysed the multiplex PCR reads with MiXCR anew, one entry per CDR3 protein. The sample contains about half a million distinct CDR3 sequences, around 20% of which appear only once. What was sequenced was blood. These receptors came from a man aged 40-49 years with Graves' ophthalmopathy.

The CDR3 region has the DNA TGTGCCAGCAGCCCCGATAGCGGGAGGGGTGAGCAGTTCTTC. It codes for CASSPDSGRGEQFF. V is TRBV9 and J is TRBJ2-1, with 11 bases matching TRBD2. With V trimmed by 4 bases and J by 9 bases, 6 bases remained unmatched. The germline V gene has CDR1 SGDLS and CDR2 YYNGEE. The CDR3 has 14 amino acids.

This clonotype was observed many times. The chain combines TRBV20-1 with TRBJ2-5, with D uncertain. This CDR3 is built from 13 residues. V was shortened by 4 bases and J by 2 bases, with 11 bases between the two germline ends. Germline V lookup: CDR1 DFQATT, CDR2 SNEGSKA (reference sequence). The CDR3 loop is CSATGSLQETQYF. The CDR3 DNA reads as TGCAGTGCTACGGGTAGCTTACAAGAGACCCAGTACTTC.

Remarks on this clonotype: One base away lies a much larger clone, so this may be a sequencing read error. The chain recombines TRBV7-8 with TRBJ2-5; TRBD2 is a possible D gene (5 bases). The germline gives CDR1 SGHVS, CDR2 FQNEAQ. The CDR3 runs 17 residues. V gave up 1 base and J gave up 0 bases, with 15 bases separating them. The CDR3 coding sequence is TGTGCCAGCAGCTTAGGGGAAGCGGAGACGTACCAAGAGACCCAGTACTTC. This sequence encodes CASSLGEAETYQETQYF. The full variable domain, with the rest looked up from reference TRBV7-8 and TRBJ2-5, is GAGVSQSPRYKVAKRGQDVALRCDPISGHVSLFWYQQALGQGPEFLTYFQNEAQLDKSGLPSDRFFAERPEGSVSTLKIQRTQQEDSAVYLCASSLGEAETYQETQYFGPGTRLLVL.